This is a list of T cell receptor beta chains from one sample in a study of T cell changes during pregnancy in multiple sclerosis. Clones were sequenced by immunoSEQ multiplex PCR, and TCRdb holds only the in-frame ones, with some missing. The table has tens of thousands of clones, more than 85% seen once. The sequencing used peripheral blood, collected in the first trimester of pregnancy. The receptors originated from a female donor with multiple sclerosis, enrolled in a pregnancy study. The CDR3 runs from the conserved cysteine through the conserved F or W. D genes are given only for firm matches. Clone size appears in some rows only: once, few, many, or a class for an expanded clone.

J: TRBJ2-2; size: NA; V: TRBV18; D: NA; CDR3: CASSPDGGANTGELFF; DNA: TGTGCCAGCTCACCGGACGGGGGTGCGAACACCGGGGAGCTGTTTTTT
J: TRBJ1-1; size: NA; V: TRBV5-5; D: NA; CDR3: CASSLSRGTEAFF; DNA: TGTGCCAGCAGCTTGAGCAGGGGCACTGAAGCTTTCTTT
J: TRBJ2-7; size: once; V: TRBV19; D: TRBD1; CDR3: CASSMSLRTGEGEQYF; DNA: TGTGCCAGTAGTATGTCCCTCCGGACAGGGGAAGGCGAGCAGTACTTC
J: TRBJ1-2; size: NA; V: TRBV14; D: TRBD1; CDR3: CASSPPTGTNYGYTF; DNA: TGTGCCAGCAGCCCGCCGACAGGGACTAACTATGGCTACACCTTC
J: TRBJ1-3; size: NA; V: TRBV4-3; D: NA; CDR3: CASSQERSGNTIYF; DNA: TGCGCCAGCAGCCAAGAGCGTTCTGGAAACACCATATATTTT
J: TRBJ2-2; size: NA; V: TRBV7-8; D: NA; CDR3: CASSLDARLNTGELFF; DNA: TGTGCCAGCAGCTTAGATGCCAGGTTGAACACCGGGGAGCTGTTTTTT
J: TRBJ2-7; size: NA; V: TRBV30; D: TRBD2; CDR3: CAWSSSGGAYEQYF; DNA: TGTGCCTGGAGTTCTAGCGGGGGGGCCTACGAGCAGTACTTC
J: TRBJ1-5; size: NA; V: TRBV19; D: NA; CDR3: CASSFAGLGGAQPQHF; DNA: TGTGCCAGTAGTTTTGCCGGCCTGGGAGGAGCTCAGCCCCAGCATTTT
J: TRBJ2-5; size: NA; V: TRBV9; D: NA; CDR3: CASSVDGRIEGTQYF; DNA: TGTGCCAGCAGCGTAGATGGGAGGATAGAAGGGACCCAGTACTTC
J: TRBJ2-1; size: NA; V: TRBV5-1; D: TRBD1; CDR3: CASSPNGQGPYNEQFF; DNA: TGCGCCAGCAGCCCTAACGGACAGGGTCCCTACAATGAGCAGTTCTTC
J: TRBJ2-3; size: NA; V: TRBV2; D: TRBD2; CDR3: CASSSGLAGNTDTQYF; DNA: TGTGCCAGCAGTTCCGGACTAGCGGGGAACACAGATACGCAGTATTTT
J: TRBJ1-2; size: once; V: TRBV19; D: NA; CDR3: CASSPPLWILVNYGYTF; DNA: TGTGCCAGTAGTCCTCCCCTTTGGATTCTAGTCAACTATGGCTACACCTTC
J: TRBJ1-1; size: NA; V: TRBV4-1; D: NA; CDR3: CASSQARGNTEAFF; DNA: TGCGCCAGCAGCCAAGCCCGGGGAAACACTGAAGCTTTCTTT
J: TRBJ2-2; size: NA; V: TRBV7-2; D: TRBD2; CDR3: CASSLASGGAGFGELFF; DNA: TGTGCCAGCAGCTTAGCTAGCGGGGGGGCCGGGTTCGGGGAGCTGTTTTTT
J: TRBJ1-4; size: NA; V: TRBV30; D: TRBD1; CDR3: CAWRLTGAGEKLFF; DNA: TGTGCCTGGAGACTCACAGGGGCCGGTGAAAAACTGTTTTTT
J: TRBJ1-1; size: NA; V: TRBV6-5; D: NA; CDR3: CASLRGNTEAFF; DNA: TGTGCCAGCCTCAGGGGTAACACTGAAGCTTTCTTT
J: TRBJ1-1; size: once; V: TRBV10-2; D: TRBD1; CDR3: CASSIQGVLEAFF; DNA: TGCGCCAGCTCGATACAGGGGGTACTCGAAGCTTTCTTT
J: TRBJ2-7; size: NA; V: TRBV9; D: NA; CDR3: CASSEEGGGAGTYEQYF; DNA: TGTGCCAGCAGCGAGGAGGGGGGGGGAGCGGGGACCTACGAGCAGTACTTC
J: TRBJ2-7; size: NA; V: TRBV14; D: NA; CDR3: CASSQESGRYEQYF; DNA: TGTGCCAGCAGCCAAGAATCGGGTCGGTACGAGCAGTACTTC
J: TRBJ2-5; size: NA; V: TRBV28; D: NA; CDR3: CASLRGVLQETQYF; DNA: TGTGCCAGCCTCAGGGGGGTCCTCCAAGAGACCCAGTACTTC
J: TRBJ2-3; size: once; V: TRBV5-1; D: NA; CDR3: CASSGGRLTTDTQYF; DNA: TGCGCCAGCAGCGGGGGGAGATTGACCACAGATACGCAGTATTTT
J: TRBJ2-2; size: NA; V: TRBV7-7; D: TRBD1; CDR3: CASSYGQGQSGGELFF; DNA: TGTGCCAGCAGCTACGGACAGGGGCAGTCGGGCGGGGAGCTGTTTTTT
J: TRBJ1-5; size: few; V: TRBV2; D: TRBD1; CDR3: CASSVQGIPDQPQHF; DNA: TGTGCCAGCAGTGTACAGGGGATTCCCGATCAGCCCCAGCATTTT
J: TRBJ2-3; size: NA; V: TRBV2; D: TRBD2; CDR3: CASSVGRGGTDTQYF; DNA: TGTGCCAGCAGTGTAGGGCGGGGGGGGACAGATACGCAGTATTTT
J: TRBJ2-3; size: NA; V: TRBV5-6; D: NA; CDR3: CASSLGQTSTDTQYF; DNA: TGTGCCAGCAGCTTGGGGCAGACTAGCACAGATACGCAGTATTTT
J: TRBJ2-4; size: NA; V: TRBV4-1; D: NA; CDR3: CASSPITSPKNIQYF; DNA: TGCGCCAGCAGCCCAATAACCAGTCCCAAAAACATTCAGTACTTC
J: TRBJ2-5; size: NA; V: TRBV20-1; D: NA; CDR3: CSAEVETQYF; DNA: TGCAGTGCCGAGGTAGAGACCCAGTACTTC
J: TRBJ1-2; size: NA; V: TRBV15; D: TRBD1; CDR3: CATSDRQGRGYTF; DNA: TGTGCCACCAGCGACCGACAGGGTCGGGGCTACACCTTC
J: TRBJ1-5; size: once; V: TRBV6-6; D: NA; CDR3: CASSPGGTYSNQPQHF; DNA: TGTGCCAGCAGCCCCGGGGGGACCTATAGCAATCAGCCCCAGCATTTT
J: TRBJ1-4; size: NA; V: TRBV6-6; D: NA; CDR3: CASSYTLQATNEKLFF; DNA: TGTGCCAGCAGTTACACGCTACAGGCAACTAATGAAAAACTGTTTTTT
J: TRBJ1-3; size: NA; V: TRBV10-2; D: NA; CDR3: CASQGPGGNTIYF; DNA: TGCGCCAGCCAGGGGCCGGGGGGAAACACCATATATTTT
J: TRBJ2-4; size: NA; V: TRBV6-5; D: NA; CDR3: CASSGRVPNIQYF; DNA: TGTGCCAGCAGTGGCAGGGTGCCAAACATTCAGTACTTC
J: TRBJ1-1; size: once; V: TRBV4-2; D: NA; CDR3: CASRVAGEQGEAFF; DNA: TGTGCCAGCAGGGTTGCAGGTGAACAGGGTGAAGCTTTCTTT
J: TRBJ1-2; size: NA; V: TRBV4-1; D: NA; CDR3: CASSQVTALYGYTF; DNA: TGCGCCAGCAGCCAGGTGACAGCCCTCTATGGCTACACCTTC
J: TRBJ2-7; size: NA; V: TRBV5-6; D: NA; CDR3: CASSFRAFSSYEQYF; DNA: TGTGCCAGCAGCTTCAGGGCATTTAGCTCCTACGAGCAGTACTTC
J: TRBJ2-1; size: NA; V: TRBV2; D: TRBD2; CDR3: CASSYSGLAGVYNEQFF; DNA: TGTGCCAGCAGCTACTCCGGACTAGCGGGGGTATACAATGAGCAGTTCTTC
J: TRBJ2-5; size: NA; V: TRBV7-2; D: NA; CDR3: CASSQRWETQYF; DNA: TGTGCCAGCAGCCAGAGGTGGGAGACCCAGTACTTC
J: TRBJ1-1; size: few; V: TRBV4-3; D: NA; CDR3: CASSSRGAEAFF; DNA: TGCGCCAGCAGCTCTAGGGGCGCTGAAGCTTTCTTT
J: TRBJ2-2; size: NA; V: TRBV4-2; D: TRBD1; CDR3: CASSLRPNRGTNTGELFF; DNA: TGTGCCAGCAGCCTGCGCCCAAACAGGGGGACGAACACCGGGGAGCTGTTTTTT
J: TRBJ2-6; size: NA; V: TRBV11-2; D: NA; CDR3: CASSSQASASSGANVLTF; DNA: TGTGCCAGCAGCTCCCAGGCCTCCGCGAGCTCTGGGGCCAACGTCCTGACTTTC
J: TRBJ2-7; size: NA; V: TRBV2; D: TRBD2; CDR3: CASSGGLAYYEQYF; DNA: TGTGCCAGCAGTGGGGGACTAGCTTATTACGAGCAGTACTTC
J: TRBJ1-5; size: NA; V: TRBV7-3; D: NA; CDR3: CASSLRGGFPHQPQHF; DNA: TGTGCCAGCAGCTTAAGGGGGGGATTTCCCCATCAGCCCCAGCATTTT
J: TRBJ1-2; size: NA; V: TRBV18; D: NA; CDR3: CASSPAGGGYTF; DNA: TGTGCCAGCTCACCTGCGGGGGGCGGCTACACCTTC
J: TRBJ2-7; size: NA; V: TRBV6-6; D: NA; CDR3: CATHEQIFSYEQYF; DNA: TGTGCCACCCACGAACAGATCTTTTCCTACGAGCAGTACTTC
J: TRBJ1-1; size: NA; V: TRBV7-2; D: NA; CDR3: CASSRGLNTEAFF; DNA: TGTGCCAGCAGCCGGGGTTTGAACACTGAAGCTTTCTTT
J: TRBJ2-1; size: NA; V: TRBV7-2; D: TRBD2; CDR3: CASSLFGAGVLSEQFF; DNA: TGTGCCAGCAGCTTATTCGGGGCGGGGGTGTTAAGTGAGCAGTTCTTC
J: TRBJ2-5; size: NA; V: TRBV9; D: TRBD1; CDR3: CASSTRQGRGETQYF; DNA: TGTGCCAGCAGCACCCGACAGGGCAGGGGAGAGACCCAGTACTTC